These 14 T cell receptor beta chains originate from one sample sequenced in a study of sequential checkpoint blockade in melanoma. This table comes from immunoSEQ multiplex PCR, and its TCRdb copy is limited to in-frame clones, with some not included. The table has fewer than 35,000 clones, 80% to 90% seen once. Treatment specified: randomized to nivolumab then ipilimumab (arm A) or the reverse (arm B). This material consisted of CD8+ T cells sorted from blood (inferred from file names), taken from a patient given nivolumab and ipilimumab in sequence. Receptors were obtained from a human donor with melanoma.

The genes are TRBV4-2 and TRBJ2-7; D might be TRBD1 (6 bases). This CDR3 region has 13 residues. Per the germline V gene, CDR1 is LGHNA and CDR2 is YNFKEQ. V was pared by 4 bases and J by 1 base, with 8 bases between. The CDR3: CASSPQGSYEQYF. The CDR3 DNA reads TGTGCCAGCAGCCCTCAGGGGTCCTACGAGCAGTACTTC.

The CDR3 is CASSSQSTDTQYF. CDR3 nucleotides: TGTGCCAGCAGCTCCCAGAGCACAGATACGCAGTATTTT. V usage is TRBV9 and J usage is TRBJ2-3; D call uncertain. V lost 4 bases, J lost 0 bases, and 6 bases lay in between. CDR3 length equals 13 residues. Germline V CDR1 and CDR2: SGDLS, YYNGEE.

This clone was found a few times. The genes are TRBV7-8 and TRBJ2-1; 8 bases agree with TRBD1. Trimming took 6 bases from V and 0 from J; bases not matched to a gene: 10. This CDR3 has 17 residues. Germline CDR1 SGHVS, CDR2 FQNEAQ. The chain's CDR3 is CASSSEGQADSYNEQFF. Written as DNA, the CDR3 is TGTGCCAGCAGTAGCGAGGGACAGGCCGACTCCTACAATGAGCAGTTCTTC.

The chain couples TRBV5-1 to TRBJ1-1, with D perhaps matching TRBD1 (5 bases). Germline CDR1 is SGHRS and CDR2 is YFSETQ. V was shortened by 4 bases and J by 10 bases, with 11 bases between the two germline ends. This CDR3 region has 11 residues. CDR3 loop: CASSLDRVAFF. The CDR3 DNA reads TGCGCCAGCAGCCTTGACAGAGTAGCTTTCTTT.

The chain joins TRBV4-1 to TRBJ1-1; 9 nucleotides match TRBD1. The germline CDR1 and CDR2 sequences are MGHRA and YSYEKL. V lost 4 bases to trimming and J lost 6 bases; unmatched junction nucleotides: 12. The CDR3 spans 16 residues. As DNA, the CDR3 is TGCGCCAGCAGCCCAAGGACAGGGGCGATGGGCCCTGAAGCTTTCTTT. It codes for CASSPRTGAMGPEAFF.

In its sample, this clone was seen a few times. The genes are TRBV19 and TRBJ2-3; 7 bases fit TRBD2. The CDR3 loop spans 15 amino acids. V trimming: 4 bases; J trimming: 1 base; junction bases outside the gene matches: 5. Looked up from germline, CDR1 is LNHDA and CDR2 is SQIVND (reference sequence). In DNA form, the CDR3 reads TGTGCCAGTAGTAGGCTAGCGGTCGGCACAGATACGCAGTATTTT. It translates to CASSRLAVGTDTQYF.

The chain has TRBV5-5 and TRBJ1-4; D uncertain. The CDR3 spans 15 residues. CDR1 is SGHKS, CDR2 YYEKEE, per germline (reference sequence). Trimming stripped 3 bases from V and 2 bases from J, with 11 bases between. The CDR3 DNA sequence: TGTGCCAGCAGCTACCGGGGAGGCACTAATGAAAAACTGTTTTTT. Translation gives CASSYRGGTNEKLFF.

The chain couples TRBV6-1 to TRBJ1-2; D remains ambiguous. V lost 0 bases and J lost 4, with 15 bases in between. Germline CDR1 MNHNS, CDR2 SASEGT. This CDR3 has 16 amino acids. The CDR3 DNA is TGTGCCAGCAGTGAAGCAATGGCCCTCAGAGGCTATGGCTACACCTTC. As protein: CASSEAMALRGYGYTF.

CDR3 bases: TGTGCCAGCAGTTTCTTTAGGGCGGGAGTTTCCGGGGAGCTGTTTTTT. It codes for CASSFFRAGVSGELFF. This chain connects TRBV27 to TRBJ2-2, with 7 positions matching TRBD2. The CDR3 contains 16 residues. With 3 bases clipped from V and 6 bases from J, the junction kept 10 bases outside the gene matches. The germline V gene has CDR1 MNHEY and CDR2 SMNVEV (reference sequence).

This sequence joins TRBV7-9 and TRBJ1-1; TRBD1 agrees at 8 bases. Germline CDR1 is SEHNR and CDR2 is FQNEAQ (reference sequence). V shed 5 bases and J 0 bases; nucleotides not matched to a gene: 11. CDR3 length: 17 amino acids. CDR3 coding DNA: TGTGCCAGCAGCCCGCCGGGACAGGCCCGAATGAACACTGAAGCTTTCTTT. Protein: CASSPPGQARMNTEAFF.

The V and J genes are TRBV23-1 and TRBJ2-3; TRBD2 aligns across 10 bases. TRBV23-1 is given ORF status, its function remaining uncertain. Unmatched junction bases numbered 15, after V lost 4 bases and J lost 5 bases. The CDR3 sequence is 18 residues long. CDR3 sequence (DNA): TGCGCCAGCAGTCCCGACAGCGGGGGGGCCGCTGGGGTAGATACGCAGTATTTT. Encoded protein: CASSPDSGGAAGVDTQYF.

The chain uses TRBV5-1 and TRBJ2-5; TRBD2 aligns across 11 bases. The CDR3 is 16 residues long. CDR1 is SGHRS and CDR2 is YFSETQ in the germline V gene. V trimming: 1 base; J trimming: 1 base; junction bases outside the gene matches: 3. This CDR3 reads CASSLLTSGGQETQYF. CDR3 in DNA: TGCGCCAGCAGCTTGTTAACTAGCGGGGGCCAAGAGACCCAGTACTTC.

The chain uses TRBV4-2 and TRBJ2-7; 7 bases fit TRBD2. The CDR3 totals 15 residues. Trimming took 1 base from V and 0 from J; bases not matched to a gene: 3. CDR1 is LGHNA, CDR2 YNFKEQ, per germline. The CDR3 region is CASSQGRDYSYEQYF. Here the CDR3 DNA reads TGTGCCAGCAGCCAAGGGCGGGACTACTCCTACGAGCAGTACTTC.

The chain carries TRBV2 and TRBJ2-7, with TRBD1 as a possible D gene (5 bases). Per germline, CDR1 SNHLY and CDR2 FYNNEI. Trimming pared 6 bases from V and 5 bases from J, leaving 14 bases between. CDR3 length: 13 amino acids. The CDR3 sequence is CASRGPGIHEQYF. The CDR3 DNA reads TGTGCCAGCAGGGGGCCAGGGATCCACGAGCAGTACTTC.